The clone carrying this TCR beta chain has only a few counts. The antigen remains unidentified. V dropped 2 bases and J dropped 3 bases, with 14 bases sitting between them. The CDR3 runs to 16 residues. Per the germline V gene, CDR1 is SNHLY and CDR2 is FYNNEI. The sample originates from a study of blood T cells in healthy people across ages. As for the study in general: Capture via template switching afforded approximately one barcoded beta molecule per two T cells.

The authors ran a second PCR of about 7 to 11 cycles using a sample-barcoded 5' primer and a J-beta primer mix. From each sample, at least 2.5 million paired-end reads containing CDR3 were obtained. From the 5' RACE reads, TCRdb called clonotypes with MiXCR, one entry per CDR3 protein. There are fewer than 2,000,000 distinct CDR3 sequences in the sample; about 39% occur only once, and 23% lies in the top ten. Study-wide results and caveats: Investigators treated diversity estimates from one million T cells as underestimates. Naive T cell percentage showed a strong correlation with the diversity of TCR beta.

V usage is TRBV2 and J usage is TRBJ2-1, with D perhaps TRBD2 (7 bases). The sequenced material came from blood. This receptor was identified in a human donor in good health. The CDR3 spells CASSELGGDYYNEQFF. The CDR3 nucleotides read TGTGCCAGCAGTGAACTAGGGGGGGACTACTACAATGAGCAGTTCTTC.